This is a list of T cell receptor beta chains from one sample in a study of shared clonotypes between healthy human individuals. Measured with immunoSEQ multiplex PCR; TCRdb has only the in-frame clones, and not every one. The sample holds millions of clones, 85% to 95% seen once. Sequencing was carried out using naive CD4+ T cells from PBMCs. These receptors were taken from a man younger than 30 in good health. Some clones in this sample may be carry-over from other donors' samples. Each CDR3 is given with its conserved first and last residue. Fields, in order: D gene, V gene, clone size, CDR3 length, J gene, CDR3 DNA, CDR3 protein. The D gene is left open where the match is weak. Some rows have no size entry. The others give once, few or many, or a class for an expanded clone.

d_gene: .; v_gene: TRBV23-1; abundance: once; len: 13; j_gene: TRBJ2-1; CDR3nt: TGCGCCACCGCAGGGAGCTCCTACAATGAGCAGTTCTTC; CDR3aa: CATAGSSYNEQFF
d_gene: .; v_gene: TRBV11-2; abundance: .; len: 16; j_gene: TRBJ2-2; CDR3nt: TGTGCCAGCAGCCGTTGGCACAGACAAAACACCGGGGAGCTGTTTTTT; CDR3aa: CASSRWHRQNTGELFF
d_gene: TRBD1; v_gene: TRBV15; abundance: .; len: 13; j_gene: TRBJ1-2; CDR3nt: TGTGCCACCAGCAGAGGACAGGGAAATGGCTACACCTTC; CDR3aa: CATSRGQGNGYTF
d_gene: .; v_gene: TRBV30; abundance: .; len: 17; j_gene: TRBJ2-7; CDR3nt: TGTGCCTGGAGTAAACAGGGTCGGTCGGTAGGGCCCTACGAGCAGTACTTC; CDR3aa: CAWSKQGRSVGPYEQYF
d_gene: TRBD1; v_gene: TRBV5-4; abundance: .; len: 14; j_gene: TRBJ1-4; CDR3nt: TGTGCCAGCAGCTTGCAACAGGGGTTTGAGGAACTGTTTTTT; CDR3aa: CASSLQQGFEELFF
d_gene: .; v_gene: TRBV7-2; abundance: .; len: 13; j_gene: TRBJ1-5; CDR3nt: TGTGCCAGCAGCTCGTCGGGGGTTACGCCCCAGCATTTT; CDR3aa: CASSSSGVTPQHF
d_gene: .; v_gene: TRBV30; abundance: .; len: 12; j_gene: TRBJ2-7; CDR3nt: TGTGCCTGGAGTGCCTCGGGAGACGAGCAGTACTTC; CDR3aa: CAWSASGDEQYF
d_gene: TRBD1; v_gene: TRBV7-3; abundance: .; len: 15; j_gene: TRBJ2-1; CDR3nt: TGTGCCAGCAGCCCGGGACAGGGTTACTACAATGAGCAGTTCTTC; CDR3aa: CASSPGQGYYNEQFF
d_gene: .; v_gene: TRBV2; abundance: .; len: 15; j_gene: TRBJ1-2; CDR3nt: TGTGCCAGCAGTGGGGGATCCCCTCCTTTCTGGGGCTACACCTTC; CDR3aa: CASSGGSPPFWGYTF
d_gene: .; v_gene: TRBV7-9; abundance: .; len: 15; j_gene: TRBJ1-2; CDR3nt: TGTGCCAGCAGCTTAGTGGGCTTGGAAAACTATGGCTACACCTTC; CDR3aa: CASSLVGLENYGYTF
d_gene: TRBD2; v_gene: TRBV7-2; abundance: .; len: 16; j_gene: TRBJ2-2; CDR3nt: TGTGCCAGCAGCTTAGTTCCAGCGGGAGTATCCGGGGAGCTGTTTTTT; CDR3aa: CASSLVPAGVSGELFF
d_gene: .; v_gene: TRBV9; abundance: .; len: 12; j_gene: TRBJ2-3; CDR3nt: TGTGCCAGCAGCGCACACACAGATACGCAGTATTTT; CDR3aa: CASSAHTDTQYF
d_gene: .; v_gene: TRBV7-9; abundance: once; len: 15; j_gene: TRBJ1-5; CDR3nt: TGTGCCAGCAGCTTAGGACAAAACACCCAGGGGCCCCAGCATTTT; CDR3aa: CASSLGQNTQGPQHF
d_gene: .; v_gene: TRBV6-6; abundance: .; len: 14; j_gene: TRBJ2-7; CDR3nt: TGTGCCAGCAGCCCCTCGGCGAGCTCCTACGAGCAGTACTTC; CDR3aa: CASSPSASSYEQYF
d_gene: .; v_gene: TRBV28; abundance: once; len: 13; j_gene: TRBJ2-2; CDR3nt: TGTGCCAGCAGTTGGGAGAACGGCGGGGAGCTGTTTTTT; CDR3aa: CASSWENGGELFF
d_gene: TRBD1; v_gene: TRBV5-4; abundance: .; len: 13; j_gene: TRBJ2-5; CDR3nt: TGTGCCAGCAGGCGGGACAGGCAAGAGACCCAGTACTTC; CDR3aa: CASRRDRQETQYF
d_gene: TRBD2; v_gene: TRBV19; abundance: .; len: 15; j_gene: TRBJ2-7; CDR3nt: TGTGCCAGTAGTAAGGGACTAGCGGTATCCTACGAGCAGTACTTC; CDR3aa: CASSKGLAVSYEQYF
d_gene: .; v_gene: TRBV7-2; abundance: .; len: 18; j_gene: TRBJ2-7; CDR3nt: TGTGCCAGCAGCTTCCAGCACCCCACTCCGGGAGTGCCCTACGAGCAGTACTTC; CDR3aa: CASSFQHPTPGVPYEQYF
d_gene: .; v_gene: TRBV5-4; abundance: .; len: 14; j_gene: TRBJ2-3; CDR3nt: TGTGCCAGCAGCTTGGTGGATTACACAGATACGCAGTATTTT; CDR3aa: CASSLVDYTDTQYF
d_gene: .; v_gene: TRBV4-2; abundance: once; len: 16; j_gene: TRBJ1-1; CDR3nt: TGTGCCAGCAGCCAAGATCGGGGGATTCAGAACACTGAAGCTTTCTTT; CDR3aa: CASSQDRGIQNTEAFF
d_gene: .; v_gene: TRBV5-1; abundance: .; len: 14; j_gene: TRBJ2-1; CDR3nt: TGCGCCAGCAGCTTGCTAGATGCGGCGAATGAGCAGTTCTTC; CDR3aa: CASSLLDAANEQFF
d_gene: TRBD1; v_gene: TRBV5-1; abundance: .; len: 15; j_gene: TRBJ2-7; CDR3nt: TGCGCCAGCAGCTTAGTTGTCGGGACAGACACCGAGCAGTACTTC; CDR3aa: CASSLVVGTDTEQYF
d_gene: .; v_gene: TRBV11-2; abundance: .; len: 16; j_gene: TRBJ2-7; CDR3nt: TGTGCCAGCAGGCGAATCCGGGGGCAGGAATCCTACGAGCAGTACTTC; CDR3aa: CASRRIRGQESYEQYF
d_gene: TRBD2; v_gene: TRBV5-1; abundance: once; len: 16; j_gene: TRBJ2-5; CDR3nt: TGCGCCAGCAGCTTGAGGATAGCGGGAGGTAGGGAGACCCAGTACTTC; CDR3aa: CASSLRIAGGRETQYF
d_gene: TRBD1; v_gene: TRBV18; abundance: .; len: 15; j_gene: TRBJ1-5; CDR3nt: TGTGCCAGCTCAAGGACAGGGGGTAGCAATCAGCCCCAGCATTTT; CDR3aa: CASSRTGGSNQPQHF
d_gene: .; v_gene: TRBV11-1; abundance: .; len: 13; j_gene: TRBJ1-2; CDR3nt: TGTGCCAGCGGACCGGCGGGGCTCTATGGCTACACCTTC; CDR3aa: CASGPAGLYGYTF
d_gene: .; v_gene: TRBV5-1; abundance: .; len: 16; j_gene: TRBJ1-4; CDR3nt: TGCGCCAGCAGCTTGGGGGTGGCCAGCCCGAATGAAAAACTGTTTTTT; CDR3aa: CASSLGVASPNEKLFF